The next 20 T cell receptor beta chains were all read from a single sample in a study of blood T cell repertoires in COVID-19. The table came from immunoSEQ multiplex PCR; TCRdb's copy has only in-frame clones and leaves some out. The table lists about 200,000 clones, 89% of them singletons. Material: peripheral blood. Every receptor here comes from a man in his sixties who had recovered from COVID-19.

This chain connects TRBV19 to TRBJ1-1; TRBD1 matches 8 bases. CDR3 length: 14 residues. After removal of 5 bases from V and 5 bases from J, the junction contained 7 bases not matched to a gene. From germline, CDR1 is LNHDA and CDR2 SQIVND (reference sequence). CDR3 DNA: TGTGCCAGTAGTGAGGACAGGGTTTGGACTGAAGCTTTCTTT. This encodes CASSEDRVWTEAFF.

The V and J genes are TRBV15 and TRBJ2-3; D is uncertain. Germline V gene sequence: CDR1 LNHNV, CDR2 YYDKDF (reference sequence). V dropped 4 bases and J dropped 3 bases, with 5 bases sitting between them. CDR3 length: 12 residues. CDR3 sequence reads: CATSKETDTQYF. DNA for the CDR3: TGTGCCACCAGCAAGGAGACAGATACGCAGTATTTT. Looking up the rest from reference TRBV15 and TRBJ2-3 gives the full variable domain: DAMVIQNPRYQVTQFGKPVTLSCSQTLNHNVMYWYQQKSSQAPKLLFHYYDKDFNNEADTPDNFQSRRPNTSFCFLDIRSPGLGDTAMYLCATSKETDTQYFGPGTRLTVL.

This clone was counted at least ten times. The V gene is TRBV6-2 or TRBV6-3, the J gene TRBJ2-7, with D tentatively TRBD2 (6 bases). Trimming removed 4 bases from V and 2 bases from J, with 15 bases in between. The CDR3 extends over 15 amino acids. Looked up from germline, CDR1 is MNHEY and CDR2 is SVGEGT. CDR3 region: CASSWGDSITYEQYF. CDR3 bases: TGTGCCAGCAGTTGGGGGGACTCTATAACCTACGAGCAGTACTTC.

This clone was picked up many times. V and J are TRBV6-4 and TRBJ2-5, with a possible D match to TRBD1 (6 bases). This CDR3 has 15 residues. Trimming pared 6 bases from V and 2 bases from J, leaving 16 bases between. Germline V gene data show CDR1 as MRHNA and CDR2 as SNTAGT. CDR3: CASSETVGGQETQYF. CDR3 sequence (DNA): TGTGCCAGCAGCGAAACAGTAGGGGGTCAAGAGACCCAGTACTTC.

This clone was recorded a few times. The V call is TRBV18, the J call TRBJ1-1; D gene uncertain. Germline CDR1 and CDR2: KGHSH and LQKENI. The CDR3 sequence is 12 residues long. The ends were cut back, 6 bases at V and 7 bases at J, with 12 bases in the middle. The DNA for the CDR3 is TGTGCCAGCTCCTACGACAAGCTTGAAGCTTTCTTT. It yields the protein CASSYDKLEAFF.

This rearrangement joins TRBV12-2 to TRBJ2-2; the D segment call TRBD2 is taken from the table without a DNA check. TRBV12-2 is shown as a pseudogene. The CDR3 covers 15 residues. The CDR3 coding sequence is TGTGCAAGTCGCTTAGCGGATCCGGGAATCGGGGAGCTGTTTTTT. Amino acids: CASRLADPGIGELFF.

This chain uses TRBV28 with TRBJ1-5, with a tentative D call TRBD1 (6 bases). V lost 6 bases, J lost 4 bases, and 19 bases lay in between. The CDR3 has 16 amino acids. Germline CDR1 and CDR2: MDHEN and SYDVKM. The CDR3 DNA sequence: TGTGCCAGCAGGACCGACAGGTCTGGGAAGAATCAGCCCCAGCATTTT. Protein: CASRTDRSGKNQPQHF.

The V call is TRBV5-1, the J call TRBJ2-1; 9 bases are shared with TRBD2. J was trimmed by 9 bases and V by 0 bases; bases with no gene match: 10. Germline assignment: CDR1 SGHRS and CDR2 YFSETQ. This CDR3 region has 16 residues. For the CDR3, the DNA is TGCGCCAGCAGCTTGGCCGTGGGTAGCGGGGGAGGTGAGCAGTTCTTC. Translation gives CASSLAVGSGGGEQFF.

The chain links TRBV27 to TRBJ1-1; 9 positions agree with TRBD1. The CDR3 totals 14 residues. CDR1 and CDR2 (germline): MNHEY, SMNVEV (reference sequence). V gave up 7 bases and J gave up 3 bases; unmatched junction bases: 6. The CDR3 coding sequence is TGTGCCAGCAAAACACAGGGGGCGTACACTGAAGCTTTCTTT. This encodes CASKTQGAYTEAFF.

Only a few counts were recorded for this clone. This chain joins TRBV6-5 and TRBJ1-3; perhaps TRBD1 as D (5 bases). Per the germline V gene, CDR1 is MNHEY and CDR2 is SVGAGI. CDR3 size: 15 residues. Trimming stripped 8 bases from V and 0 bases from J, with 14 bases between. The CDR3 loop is CASGRDSDSGNTIYF. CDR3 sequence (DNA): TGTGCCAGCGGCCGGGACTCCGACTCTGGAAACACCATATATTTT.

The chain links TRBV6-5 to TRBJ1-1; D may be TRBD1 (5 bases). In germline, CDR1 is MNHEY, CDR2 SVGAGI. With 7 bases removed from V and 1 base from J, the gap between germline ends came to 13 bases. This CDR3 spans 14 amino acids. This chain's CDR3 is CASTRGGENTEAFF. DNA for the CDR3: TGTGCCAGCACTCGGGGGGGGGAGAACACTGAAGCTTTCTTT.

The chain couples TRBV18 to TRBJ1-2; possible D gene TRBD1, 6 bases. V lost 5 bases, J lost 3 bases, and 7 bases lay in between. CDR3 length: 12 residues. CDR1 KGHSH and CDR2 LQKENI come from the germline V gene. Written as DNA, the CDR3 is TGTGCCAGCTCATGGACAGACTATGGCTACACCTTC. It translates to CASSWTDYGYTF. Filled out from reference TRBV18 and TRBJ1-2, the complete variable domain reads NAGVMQNPRHLVRRRGQEARLRCSPMKGHSHVYWYRQLPEEGLKFMVYLQKENIIDESGMPKERFSAEFPKEGPSILRIQQVVRGDSAAYFCASSWTDYGYTFGSGTRLTVV.

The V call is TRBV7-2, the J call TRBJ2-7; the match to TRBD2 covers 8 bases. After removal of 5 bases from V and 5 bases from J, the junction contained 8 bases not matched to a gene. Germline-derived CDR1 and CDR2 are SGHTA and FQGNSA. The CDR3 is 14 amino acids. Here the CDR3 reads CASSLAGLDDEQYF. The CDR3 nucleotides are TGTGCCAGCAGCCTCGCGGGACTAGACGACGAGCAGTACTTC.

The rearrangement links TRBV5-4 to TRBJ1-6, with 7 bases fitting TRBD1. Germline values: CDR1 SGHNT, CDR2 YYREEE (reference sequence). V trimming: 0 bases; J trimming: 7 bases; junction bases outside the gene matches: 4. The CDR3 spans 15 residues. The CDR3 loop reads CASSLADRENSPLHF. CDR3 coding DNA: TGTGCCAGCAGCTTGGCCGACAGGGAGAATTCACCCCTCCACTTT.

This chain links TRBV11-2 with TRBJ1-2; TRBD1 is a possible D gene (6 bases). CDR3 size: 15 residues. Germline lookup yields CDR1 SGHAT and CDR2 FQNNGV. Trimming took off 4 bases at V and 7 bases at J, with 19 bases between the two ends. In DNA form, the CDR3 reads TGTGCCAGCAGCTGGCAGACAGGCAGCGGCGGTGGCTACACCTTC. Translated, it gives CASSWQTGSGGGYTF.

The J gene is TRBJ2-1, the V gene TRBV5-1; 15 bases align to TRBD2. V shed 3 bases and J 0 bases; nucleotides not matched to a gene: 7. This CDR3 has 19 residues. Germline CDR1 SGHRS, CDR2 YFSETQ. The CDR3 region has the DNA TGCGCCAGCAGCTATACGGGACTAGCGGGGGGTCGCTCCTACAATGAGCAGTTCTTC. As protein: CASSYTGLAGGRSYNEQFF.

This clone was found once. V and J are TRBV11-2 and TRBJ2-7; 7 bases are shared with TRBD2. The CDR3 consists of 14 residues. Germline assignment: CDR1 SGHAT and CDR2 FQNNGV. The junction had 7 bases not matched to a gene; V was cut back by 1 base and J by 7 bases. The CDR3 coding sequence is TGTGCCAGCAGCTTAGGCGGGAGACGTGGAGAGCAGTACTTC. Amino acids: CASSLGGRRGEQYF. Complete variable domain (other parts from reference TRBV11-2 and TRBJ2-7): EAGVAQSPRYKIIEKRQSVAFWCNPISGHATLYWYQQILGQGPKLLIQFQNNGVVDDSQLPKDRFSAERLKGVDSTLKIQPAKLEDSAVYLCASSLGGRRGEQYFGPGTRLTVT.

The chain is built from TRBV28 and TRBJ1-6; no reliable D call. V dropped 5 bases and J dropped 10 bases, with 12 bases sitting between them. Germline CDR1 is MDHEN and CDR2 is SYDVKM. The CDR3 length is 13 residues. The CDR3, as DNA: TGTGCCAGCAGTACGAATCGAGGCTCACCCCTCCACTTT. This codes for CASSTNRGSPLHF. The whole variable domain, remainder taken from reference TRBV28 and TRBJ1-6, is DVKVTQSSRYLVKRTGEKVFLECVQDMDHENMFWYRQDPGLGLRLIYFSYDVKMKEKGDIPEGYSVSREKKERFSLILESASTNQTSMYLCASSTNRGSPLHFGNGTRLTVT.

CDR3 nucleotide sequence: TGCGCCAGCAGCCTTGGGGGGGAACGGGTGAACACTGAAGCTTTCTTT. Residues: CASSLGGERVNTEAFF. The chain links TRBV5-1 to TRBJ1-1, with a possible D match to TRBD1 (5 bases). Trimming removed 4 bases from V and 0 bases from J, with 16 bases in between. The CDR3 has 16 amino acids. CDR1 is SGHRS, CDR2 YFSETQ, per germline.

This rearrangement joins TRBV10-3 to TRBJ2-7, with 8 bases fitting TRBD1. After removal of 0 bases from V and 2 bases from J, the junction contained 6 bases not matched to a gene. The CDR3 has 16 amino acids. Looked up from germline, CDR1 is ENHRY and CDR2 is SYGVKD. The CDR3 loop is CAISESAGGGAYEQYF. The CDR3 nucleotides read TGTGCCATCAGTGAGTCTGCAGGGGGCGGGGCCTACGAGCAGTACTTC.